This is a list of T cell receptor beta chains from one sample in a study of identical twins. Each CDR3 protein gets one entry after TCRdb re-called the 5' RACE reads with MiXCR. The repertoire holds some 320,000 distinct CDR3 sequences, with 9% to 15% as singletons. The same data also went into a second study, on yellow fever vaccine responses in identical twins.

Sequenced material: CD8+ T cells sorted from blood. The receptor source for this set is a woman aged 18-29 years in good health. Both conserved end residues are part of each CDR3. The order of the fields is V gene, clone size, D gene, J gene, CDR3 DNA, CDR3 protein. A D gene is named only where the DNA matches it firmly. The size field is filled for only some rows; it gives once, few, many or a size class.

>TRBV7-8|-|TRBD2|TRBJ2-5
TGTGCCAGCAGCTTAGGGCTAGCGGGAGAGATTGGCCAAGAGACCCAGTACTTC
CASSLGLAGEIGQETQYF
>TRBV3-1|-|-|TRBJ2-1
TGTGCCAGCAGCCAAGAGACCAGTTCCCGATCTGAGCAGTTCTTC
CASSQETSSRSEQFF
>TRBV11-2|few|TRBD1|TRBJ2-3
TGTGCCAGCAGCTTACAGGGACAGCCACAAAATACGCAGTATTTT
CASSLQGQPQNTQYF
>TRBV6-4|-|TRBD2|TRBJ2-1
TGTGCCAGCAGTGGTCGGACTAGCCGAAACTACAATGAGCAGTTCTTC
CASSGRTSRNYNEQFF
>TRBV6-2/TRBV6-3|few|-|TRBJ2-3
TGTGCCAGCAGTTTTTCCGGGAGAGGTCCAGATACGCAGTATTTT
CASSFSGRGPDTQYF
>TRBV2|few|-|TRBJ2-7
TGTGCCAGCACCTTACAAGGGGCCGACGAGCAGTACTTC
CASTLQGADEQYF
>TRBV28|many|TRBD1|TRBJ2-3
TGTGCCAGCAGTTCCGGACAGGGTGCAGATACGCAGTATTTT
CASSSGQGADTQYF
>TRBV7-9|few|-|TRBJ2-3
TGTGCCAGCAGCTTAAGGTTGTCGAGGGATACGCAGTATTTT
CASSLRLSRDTQYF
>TRBV6-1|many|-|TRBJ2-3
TGTGCCAGCAGTCCTGGACCGGGGGGCCACACTTATACGCAGTATTTT
CASSPGPGGHTYTQYF
>TRBV19|-|-|TRBJ1-5
TGTGCCAGTAGTATAGTACAGGGCCCTCAGCCCCAGCATTTT
CASSIVQGPQPQHF
>TRBV7-9|many|-|TRBJ2-1
TGTGCCAGCAGCTTAAAGGTACACTCGACGGGAAATGAGCAGTTCTTC
CASSLKVHSTGNEQFF
>TRBV10-3|few|-|TRBJ2-3
TGTGCCATCAGTGAGTCCAGGGTCGCAGATACGCAGTATTTT
CAISESRVADTQYF
>TRBV6-1|few|-|TRBJ1-2
TGTGCCAGCAGAGGATCCCGTGAGGTAGAGGGCTACACCTTC
CASRGSREVEGYTF
>TRBV7-8|many|TRBD2|TRBJ2-1
TGTGCCAGCAGCTTCGGGGGGGCGTTTACGGATGAGCAGTTCTTC
CASSFGGAFTDEQFF
>TRBV4-1|few|TRBD1|TRBJ1-6
TGCGCCAGCAGCCCGGGACAGGACAATTCACCCCTCCACTTT
CASSPGQDNSPLHF
>TRBV12-3/TRBV12-4|few|TRBD2|TRBJ2-1
TGTGCCAGCAGTTCTTCAGCGGCGGGGACTAAAGACGATGAGCAGTTCTTC
CASSSSAAGTKDDEQFF
>TRBV20-1|-|TRBD2|TRBJ2-7
TGCAGTGCTATCCCCCGTGGCGGGAGGGCCGTCCACGAGCAGTACTTC
CSAIPRGGRAVHEQYF
>TRBV20-1|few|-|TRBJ2-5
TGCAGTGCTAGACCTCTGGAAAAAGAGACCCAGTACTTC
CSARPLEKETQYF
>TRBV4-2|few|-|TRBJ1-2
TGTGCCAGCAGCCAAGATTGGGGGTACGGCTACACCTTC
CASSQDWGYGYTF
>TRBV13|few|TRBD1|TRBJ2-5
TGTGCCAGCAGCCCAGGGGGTCTGGGAGAGACCCAGTACTTC
CASSPGGLGETQYF
>TRBV6-4|many|-|TRBJ2-5
TGTGCCAGCAGTGCGGCGGAACAAGAGACCCAGTACTTC
CASSAAEQETQYF
>TRBV7-6|few|TRBD2|TRBJ2-2
TGTGCCAGCAGCTTAGAGGGACTAGCGGGGCGCACCGGGGAGCTGTTTTTT
CASSLEGLAGRTGELFF
>TRBV19|-|-|TRBJ2-2
TGTGCCAGTAGTCCTATACGGGGGCTTAACACCGGGGAGCTGTTTTTT
CASSPIRGLNTGELFF
>TRBV20-1|many|-|TRBJ1-1
TGCAGTGCTAGTTACCCCCCGCGCCAGAACACTGAAGCTTTCTTT
CSASYPPRQNTEAFF
>TRBV9|-|-|TRBJ2-5
TGTGCCAGCAGCATTCGTAGCTATGACGAGACCCAGTACTTC
CASSIRSYDETQYF
>TRBV18|few|-|TRBJ2-3
TGTGCCAGCTCACCACCGGCCATATCAAGCACAGATACGCAGTATTTT
CASSPPAISSTDTQYF
>TRBV12-3/TRBV12-4|few|TRBD1|TRBJ1-5
TGTGCCAGCAGTTTAGCAACTACAGGGGGCACTCAGCCCCAGCATTTT
CASSLATTGGTQPQHF
>TRBV12-3/TRBV12-4|few|-|TRBJ2-1
TGTGCCAGCAGCCTAAAGAGCCCTGTTTCTGAGCAGTTCTTC
CASSLKSPVSEQFF
>TRBV10-3|few|-|TRBJ2-7
TGTGCCATCAGTGAGGGGCAGCTATACGAGCAGTACTTC
CAISEGQLYEQYF
>TRBV7-8|-|TRBD2|TRBJ2-5
TGTGCCAGCAGCGTTAGCGGGGGGGCCCTGGAGACCCAGTACTTC
CASSVSGGALETQYF
>TRBV10-1|-|TRBD2|TRBJ2-2
TGCGCCAGCAGTGAAGTAGCGGGGGGACCCACCGGGGAGCTGTTTTTT
CASSEVAGGPTGELFF
>TRBV28|few|TRBD2|TRBJ2-7
TGTGCCAGCACCCCGGGACTAGCGGGAGTCGAGCAGTACTTC
CASTPGLAGVEQYF
>TRBV12-3/TRBV12-4|few|TRBD2|TRBJ2-3
TGTGCCAGCTTGGGTAGCGGGGCAAGCCGATATACGCAGTATTTT
CASLGSGASRYTQYF
>TRBV7-9|few|-|TRBJ1-6
TGTGCCAGTTCACAGGGTGCCTATTATAATTCACCCCTCCACTTT
CASSQGAYYNSPLHF
>TRBV5-5|few|-|TRBJ2-4
TGTGCCAGCAGCTTCAGGGAAGGCTTAGACATTCAGTACTTC
CASSFREGLDIQYF
>TRBV5-5|-|TRBD1|TRBJ2-1
TGTGCCAGCAGCTTGCGGTTCGGGACAGGGGGGAACAATGAGCAGTTCTTC
CASSLRFGTGGNNEQFF
>TRBV29-1|few|TRBD1|TRBJ1-2
TGCAGCGTCCGGGACAGGGTAGATGGCTACACCTTC
CSVRDRVDGYTF
>TRBV7-9|many|-|TRBJ1-2
TGTGCCAGCATCGATTCGGGTCCGGCAGGCCTCTATGGCTACACCTTC
CASIDSGPAGLYGYTF
>TRBV5-1|-|TRBD2|TRBJ2-5
TGCGCCAGCAGCTTGGACGGGGGGGAACAAGAGACCCAGTACTTC
CASSLDGGEQETQYF
>TRBV24-1|few|-|TRBJ1-1
TGTGCCACCAGTGATGGGGGCCCAGCAGGGGCTTTCTTT
CATSDGGPAGAFF
>TRBV5-1|many|-|TRBJ2-1
TGCGCCAGCAGCTTGCTCGATGAGCAGTTCTTC
CASSLLDEQFF
>TRBV25-1|many|-|TRBJ2-3
TGTGCCAGCAGTGAATCTGGCGGGGAAGGCACAGATACGCAGTATTTT
CASSESGGEGTDTQYF
>TRBV19|-|TRBD2|TRBJ2-1
TGTGCCAGTAGTATCAGCGGGACCCACAATGAGCAGTTCTTC
CASSISGTHNEQFF
>TRBV7-2|-|-|TRBJ2-1
TGTGCCAGCAGCTCATATACCGGGACTCCCTACAATGAGCAGTTCTTC
CASSSYTGTPYNEQFF
>TRBV28|many|-|TRBJ2-7
TGTGCCAGCAGCCCCTACAGCTACGAGCAGTACTTC
CASSPYSYEQYF
>TRBV4-2|many|TRBD2|TRBJ2-3
TGTGCCAGCAGCCAAGAAGCGGGAGGGCCAGATACGCAGTATTTT
CASSQEAGGPDTQYF
>TRBV4-1|few|-|TRBJ2-2
TGCGCCAGCAGCCAGACGTCTTACTGGGGCTCGGGCGGGGAGCTGTTTTTT
CASSQTSYWGSGGELFF
>TRBV27|few|TRBD1|TRBJ2-1
TGTGCCAGCTTTTCAGGGGGTGAGCAGTTCTTC
CASFSGGEQFF
>TRBV6-1|few|TRBD1|TRBJ1-5
TGTGCCAGCAGTAAACAGCCCGACAGGGGCGATCAGCCCCAGCATTTT
CASSKQPDRGDQPQHF
>TRBV28|few|-|TRBJ1-6
TGTGCCAGCAGCCCCGCAGGTACCTCTCCACCCCTCCACTTT
CASSPAGTSPPLHF
>TRBV27|few|TRBD2|TRBJ2-5
TGTGCCAGCAGTTTATGGGCTAGCGGGAGCCCGGAGACCCAGTACTTC
CASSLWASGSPETQYF
>TRBV7-9|-|-|TRBJ1-2
TGTGCCAGCAGCTTAGTGCGGGGGGCTAACTATGGCTACACCTTC
CASSLVRGANYGYTF
>TRBV3-1|few|-|TRBJ2-1
TGTGCCAGCAGCCAAGAAGCGAGCTCCTACAATGAGCAGTTCTTC
CASSQEASSYNEQFF
>TRBV12-3/TRBV12-4|-|TRBD2|TRBJ2-5
TGTGCCATCAGTGCCCAGACTAGCGGGGGGGCTGGGCAAGAGACCCAGTACTTC
CAISAQTSGGAGQETQYF
>TRBV28|few|TRBD1|TRBJ2-3
TGTGCCAGCATCAATACGGACAGGTACACAGATACGCAGTATTTT
CASINTDRYTDTQYF
>TRBV7-9|-|TRBD2|TRBJ2-7
TGTGCCAGCAGCTTAGCCTCAGAGCGGGGGGCCCGCTGGGAGCAGTACTTC
CASSLASERGARWEQYF
>TRBV5-1|many|-|TRBJ1-1
TGCGCCAGCAAAGGGGAACTGGGGTACACTGAAGCTTTCTTT
CASKGELGYTEAFF
>TRBV20-1|-|-|TRBJ2-5
TGCAGTGCTAGCGTGTGGCAGATCCAAGAGACCCAGTACTTC
CSASVWQIQETQYF
>TRBV6-1|few|-|TRBJ1-1
TGTGCCAGCAGGCGAACCTTTGGCGGCACTGAAGCTTTCTTT
CASRRTFGGTEAFF
>TRBV15|few|TRBD1|TRBJ2-1
TGTGCCACCAGCCCAGGACAGGGGAATGAGCAGTTCTTC
CATSPGQGNEQFF